Listed below are T cell receptor beta chains from one sample, sequenced in a study of beta chain features in type 1 diabetes. Measured with immunoSEQ multiplex PCR; TCRdb has only the in-frame clones, and not every one. This sample has hundreds of thousands of clones, with roughly 12% found just once. Source material: naive CD4+ T cells from blood. The receptors were gathered from a man aged 18 to 29 with type 1 diabetes. Both conserved end residues are part of each CDR3.

TRBJ1-4,TRBV25-1,CASSPGTGSGPNEKLFF
TRBJ1-2,TRBV7-9,CASSLEGSPYYGYTF
TRBJ2-4,TRBV29-1,CSVESRGTIQYF
TRBJ2-3,TRBV5-1,CASRRGETDTQYF
TRBJ1-6,TRBV6-1,CASSVGGVNSPLHF
TRBJ1-1,TRBV5-1,CASSHGENTEAFF
TRBJ1-5,TRBV19,CASSIPTGGQPQHF
TRBJ1-1,TRBV28,CASSLSGPNTEAFF
TRBJ1-1,TRBV25-1,CASSVTGPGNTEAFF
TRBJ2-4,TRBV6-1,CASKFTGIDIQYF
TRBJ2-6,TRBV6-6,CASSPYFVLTF
TRBJ1-2,TRBV5-4,CASSLAEGPRRTF
TRBJ2-3,TRBV25-1,CASSEYGEGADTQYF
TRBJ2-5,TRBV13,CASSLGQGPFETQYF
TRBJ1-4,TRBV5-4,CASSLVHDGEKLFF
TRBJ2-1,TRBV7-3,CASSQGLGAQNEQFF
TRBJ2-1,TRBV28,CASSPLTGEQFF
TRBJ2-5,TRBV30,CAWTSGGETQYF
TRBJ1-5,TRBV5-1,CASSPTTDQPQHF
TRBJ1-3,TRBV10-3,CAALGVVGNTIYF
TRBJ2-1,TRBV30,CAWSVRLSSYNEQFF
TRBJ1-6,TRBV2,CASSATAGAASPLHF
TRBJ2-7,TRBV6-6,CASSSGAHEQYF